A single sample is the source of the 7 T cell receptor beta chains below, sequenced in a study of identical twins. TCRdb redid the calling of the 5' RACE reads with MiXCR, one entry per CDR3 protein. The table has roughly 750,000 distinct CDR3 sequences, approximately 22% seen once; the top ten hold 4.3%. The sample also formed part of further work on T cells expressing NK-cell markers.

Specimen: PBMCs. These receptors were taken from a young woman in good health.

The chain carries TRBV29-1 and TRBJ1-2; TRBD1 is a possible D gene (6 bases). Looked up from germline, CDR1 is SQVTM and CDR2 is ANQGSEA. The germline V and J ends were trimmed by 2 bases and 0 bases, with 19 bases remaining between them. The CDR3 contains 17 residues. The CDR3 nucleotides read TGCAGCGTTGAAAGGCTCGTCGGGGGCAGTGCTAACTATGGCTACACCTTC. As protein: CSVERLVGGSANYGYTF. Supplemented by reference TRBV29-1 and TRBJ1-2, the full variable domain reads SAVISQKPSRDICQRGTSLTIQCQVDSQVTMMFWYRQQPGQSLTLIATANQGSEATYESGFVIDKFPISRPNLTFSTLTVSNMSPEDSSIYLCSVERLVGGSANYGYTFGSGTRLTVV.

The chain employs TRBV6-1 and TRBJ2-5, with 14 nucleotides matching TRBD2. The CDR3 sequence is 16 residues long. CDR1 and CDR2 (germline): MNHNS, SASEGT. The J segment lost 3 bases and the V segment lost 7 bases, leaving 7 bases of the junction unmatched. CDR3 nucleotides: TGTGCCAGCAACTCCGTGGGACTAGCGGGAGAAGAGACCCAGTACTTC. It specifies CASNSVGLAGEETQYF.

The chain couples TRBV7-8 to TRBJ2-5; D is unclear. V was cut by 4 bases and J by 7 bases, with 13 bases left in between. CDR1 is SGHVS and CDR2 is FQNEAQ in the germline V gene. CDR3 size: 13 residues. This CDR3 reads CASSSSALGTQYF. The CDR3 DNA reads as TGTGCCAGCAGCTCAAGCGCTTTGGGGACCCAGTACTTC.

The chain couples TRBV18 to TRBJ2-7, with D perhaps TRBD1 or TRBD2 (5 bases each). The CDR3 spans 16 residues. Germline CDR1 reads KGHSH; CDR2 reads LQKENI. Trimming pared 5 bases from V and 7 bases from J, leaving 24 bases between. The CDR3 is CASSISRDPSVWEQYF. CDR3 in DNA: TGTGCCAGCTCAATATCCCGGGACCCCAGCGTCTGGGAGCAGTACTTC.

This rearrangement joins TRBV20-1 to TRBJ2-1; no clear D. V dropped 5 bases and J dropped 0 bases, with 11 bases sitting between them. The CDR3 contains 14 residues. The germline CDR1 and CDR2 sequences are DFQATT and SNEGSKA (reference sequence). The CDR3: CSALSPSSYNEQFF. The CDR3 nucleotides read TGCAGTGCTTTGAGCCCTAGCTCCTACAATGAGCAGTTCTTC.

This clonotype was found a few times. This chain joins TRBV16 and TRBJ1-1; D is unresolved. In germline, CDR1 is KGHSY, CDR2 FQNENV. The CDR3 has 13 amino acids. Trimming took 4 bases from V and 11 from J, leaving 17 bases between them. CDR3 protein: CASSPSPQSSAFF. Written as DNA, the CDR3 is TGTGCCAGCAGCCCGTCCCCACAGTCAAGTGCTTTCTTT.

The chain combines TRBV9 with TRBJ1-4; D is unclear. Germline V gene lookup returns CDR1 SGDLS and CDR2 YYNGEE. The CDR3 is 13 amino acids. Trimming cost V 0 bases and J 9 bases, with 9 bases left between them. CDR3 nucleotide sequence: TGTGCCAGCAGCGTAGGAAGAGAGAAAAAACTGTTTTTT. It specifies CASSVGREKKLFF.